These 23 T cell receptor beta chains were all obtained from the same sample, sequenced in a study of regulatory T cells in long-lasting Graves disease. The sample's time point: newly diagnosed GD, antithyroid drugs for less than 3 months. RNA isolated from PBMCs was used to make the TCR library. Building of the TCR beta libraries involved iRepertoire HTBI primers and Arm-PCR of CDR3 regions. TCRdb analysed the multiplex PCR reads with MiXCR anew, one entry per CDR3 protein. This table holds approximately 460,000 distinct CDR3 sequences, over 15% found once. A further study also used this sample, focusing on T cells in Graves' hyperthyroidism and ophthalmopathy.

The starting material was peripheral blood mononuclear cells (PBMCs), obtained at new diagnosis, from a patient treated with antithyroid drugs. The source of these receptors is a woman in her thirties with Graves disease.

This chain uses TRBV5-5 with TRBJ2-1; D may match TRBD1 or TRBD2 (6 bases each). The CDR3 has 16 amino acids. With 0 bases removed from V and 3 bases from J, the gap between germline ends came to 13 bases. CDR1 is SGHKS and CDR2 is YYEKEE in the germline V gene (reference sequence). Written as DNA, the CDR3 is TGTGCCAGCAGCTTGGTTTGGGGGGCGGACTACAATGAGCAGTTCTTC. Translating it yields CASSLVWGADYNEQFF.

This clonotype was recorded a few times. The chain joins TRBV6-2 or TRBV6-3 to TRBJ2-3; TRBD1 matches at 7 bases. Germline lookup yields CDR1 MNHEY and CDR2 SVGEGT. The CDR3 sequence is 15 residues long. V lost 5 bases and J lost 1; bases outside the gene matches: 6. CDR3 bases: TGTGCCAGCAGTAAAGAAGGGGGCCGCACAGATACGCAGTATTTT. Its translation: CASSKEGGRTDTQYF.

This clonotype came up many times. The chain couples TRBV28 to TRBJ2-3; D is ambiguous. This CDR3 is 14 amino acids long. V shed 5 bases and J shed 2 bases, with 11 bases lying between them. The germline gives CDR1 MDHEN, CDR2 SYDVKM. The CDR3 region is CASSRLGYTDTQYF. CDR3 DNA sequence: TGTGCCAGCAGTAGACTGGGGTACACAGATACGCAGTATTTT.

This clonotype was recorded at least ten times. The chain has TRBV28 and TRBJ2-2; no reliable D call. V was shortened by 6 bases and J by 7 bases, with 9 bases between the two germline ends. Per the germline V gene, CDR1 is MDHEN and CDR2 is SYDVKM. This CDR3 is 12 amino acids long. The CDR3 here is CASRTLGGELFF. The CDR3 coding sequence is TGTGCCAGCAGGACCCTGGGCGGGGAGCTGTTTTTT.

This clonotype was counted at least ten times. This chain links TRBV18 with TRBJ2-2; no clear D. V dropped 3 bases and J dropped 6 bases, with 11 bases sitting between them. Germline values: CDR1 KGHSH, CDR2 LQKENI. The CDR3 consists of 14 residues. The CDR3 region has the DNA TGTGCCAGCTCACCGGCCGACGACCCCGGGGAGCTGTTTTTT. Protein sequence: CASSPADDPGELFF.

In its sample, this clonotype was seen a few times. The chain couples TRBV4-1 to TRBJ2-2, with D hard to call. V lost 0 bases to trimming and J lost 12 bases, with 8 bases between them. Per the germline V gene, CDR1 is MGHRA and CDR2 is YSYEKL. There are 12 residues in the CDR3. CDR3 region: CASSQDGDKLFF. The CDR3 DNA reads TGCGCCAGCAGCCAAGATGGCGATAAGCTGTTTTTT.

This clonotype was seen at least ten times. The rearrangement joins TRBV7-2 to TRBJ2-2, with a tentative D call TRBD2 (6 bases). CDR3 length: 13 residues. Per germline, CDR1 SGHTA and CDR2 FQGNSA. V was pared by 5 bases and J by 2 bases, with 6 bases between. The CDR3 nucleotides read TGTGCCAGCAGCGGACTAAACACCGGGGAGCTGTTTTTT. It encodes CASSGLNTGELFF.

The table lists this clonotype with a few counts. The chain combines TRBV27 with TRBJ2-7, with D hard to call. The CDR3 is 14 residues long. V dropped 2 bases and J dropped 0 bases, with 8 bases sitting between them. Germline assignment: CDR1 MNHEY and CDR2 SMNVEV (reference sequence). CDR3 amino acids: CASSLKRSSYEQYF. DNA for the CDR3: TGTGCCAGCAGTTTAAAACGTTCCTCCTACGAGCAGTACTTC.

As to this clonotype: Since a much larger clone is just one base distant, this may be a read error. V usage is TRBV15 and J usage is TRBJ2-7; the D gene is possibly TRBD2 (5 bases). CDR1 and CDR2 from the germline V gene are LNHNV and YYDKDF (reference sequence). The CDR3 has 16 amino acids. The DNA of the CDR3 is TGTGCCACCAGCAGAGATCGGTTACTAGGTGCCTACGAGCAGTGCTTC. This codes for CATSRDRLLGAYEQCF.

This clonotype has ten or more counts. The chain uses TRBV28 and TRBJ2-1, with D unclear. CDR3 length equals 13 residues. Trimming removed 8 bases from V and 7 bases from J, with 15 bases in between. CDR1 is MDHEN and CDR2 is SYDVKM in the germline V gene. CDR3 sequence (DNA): TGTGCCAGCTCTCCGAATTTTGGGAATGAGCAGTTCTTC. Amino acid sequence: CASSPNFGNEQFF. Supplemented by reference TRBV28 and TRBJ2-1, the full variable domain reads DVKVTQSSRYLVKRTGEKVFLECVQDMDHENMFWYRQDPGLGLRLIYFSYDVKMKEKGDIPEGYSVSREKKERFSLILESASTNQTSMYLCASSPNFGNEQFFGPGTRLTVL.

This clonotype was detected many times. The DNA of the CDR3 is TGTGCCAGCAGCTTACTCAGGACCAACGAGCAGTACTTC. Translation gives CASSLLRTNEQYF. This chain joins TRBV7-2 and TRBJ2-7; D not resolved. The CDR3 loop spans 13 amino acids. The ends were cut back, 2 bases at V and 5 bases at J, with 10 bases in the middle. CDR1 is SGHTA and CDR2 is FQGNSA in the germline V gene.

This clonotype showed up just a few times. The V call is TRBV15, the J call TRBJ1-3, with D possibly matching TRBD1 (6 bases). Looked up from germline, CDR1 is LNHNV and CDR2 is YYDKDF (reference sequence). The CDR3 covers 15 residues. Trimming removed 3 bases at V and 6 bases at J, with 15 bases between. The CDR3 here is CATSRAAGTLNTIYF. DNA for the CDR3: TGTGCCACCAGCAGGGCCGCCGGGACACTAAACACCATATATTTT. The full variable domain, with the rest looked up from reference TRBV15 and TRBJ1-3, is DAMVIQNPRYQVTQFGKPVTLSCSQTLNHNVMYWYQQKSSQAPKLLFHYYDKDFNNEADTPDNFQSRRPNTSFCFLDIRSPGLGDTAMYLCATSRAAGTLNTIYFGEGSWLTVV.

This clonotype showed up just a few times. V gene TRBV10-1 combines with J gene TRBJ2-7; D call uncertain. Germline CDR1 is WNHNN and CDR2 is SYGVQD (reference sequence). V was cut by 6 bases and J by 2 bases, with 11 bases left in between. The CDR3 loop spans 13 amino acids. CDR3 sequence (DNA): TGCGCCAGCAGCCCGGGCAGCGCCTACGAGCAGTACTTC. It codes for CASSPGSAYEQYF.

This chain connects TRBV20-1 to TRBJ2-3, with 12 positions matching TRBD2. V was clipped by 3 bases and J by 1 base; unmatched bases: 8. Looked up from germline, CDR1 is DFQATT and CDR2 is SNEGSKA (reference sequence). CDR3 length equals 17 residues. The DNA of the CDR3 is TGCAGTGCTAGTGCTAGCGGGAGGGCCGGTGGCACAGATACGCAGTATTTT. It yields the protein CSASASGRAGGTDTQYF.

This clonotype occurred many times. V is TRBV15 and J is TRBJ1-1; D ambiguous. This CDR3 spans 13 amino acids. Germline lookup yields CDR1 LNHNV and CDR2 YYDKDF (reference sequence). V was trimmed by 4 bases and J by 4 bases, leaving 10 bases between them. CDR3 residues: CATSTEGSTEAFF. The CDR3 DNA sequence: TGTGCCACCAGCACGGAGGGTTCCACTGAAGCTTTCTTT.

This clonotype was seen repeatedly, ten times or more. CDR3 coding DNA: TGTGCCAGCAGCTCAAGGGGGACAGGCTCCTACGAGCAGTACTTC. Translation gives CASSSRGTGSYEQYF. The J gene is TRBJ2-7, the V gene TRBV7-2; 8 bases line up with TRBD1. The CDR3 length is 15 residues. V dropped 4 bases and J dropped 0; count of bases not matched to a gene: 5. Germline V gene data show CDR1 as SGHTA and CDR2 as FQGNSA.

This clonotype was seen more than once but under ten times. The CDR3 region has the DNA TGTGCCAGCAGTTCCCGAGGGGATCAGCCCCAGCATTTT. It is translated as CASSSRGDQPQHF. The rearrangement uses TRBV28 and TRBJ1-5; D is perhaps TRBD1 (5 bases). V was clipped by 4 bases and J by 5 bases, with 9 bases between them. Germline V CDR1 and CDR2: MDHEN, SYDVKM. CDR3 length equals 13 residues.

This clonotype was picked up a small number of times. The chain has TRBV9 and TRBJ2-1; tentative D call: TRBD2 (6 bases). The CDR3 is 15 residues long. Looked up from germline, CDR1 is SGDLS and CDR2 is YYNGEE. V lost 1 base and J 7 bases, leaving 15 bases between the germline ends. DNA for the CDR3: TGTGCCAGCAGCGTAAAAAGTTACCGGGGGAATGAGCAGTTCTTC. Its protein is CASSVKSYRGNEQFF.

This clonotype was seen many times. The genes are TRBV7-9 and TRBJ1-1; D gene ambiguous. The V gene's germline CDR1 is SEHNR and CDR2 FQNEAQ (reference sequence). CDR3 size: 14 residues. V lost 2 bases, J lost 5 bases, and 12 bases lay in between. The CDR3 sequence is CASSLPMGGTEAFF. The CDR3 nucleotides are TGTGCCAGCAGCTTACCCATGGGAGGTACTGAAGCTTTCTTT.

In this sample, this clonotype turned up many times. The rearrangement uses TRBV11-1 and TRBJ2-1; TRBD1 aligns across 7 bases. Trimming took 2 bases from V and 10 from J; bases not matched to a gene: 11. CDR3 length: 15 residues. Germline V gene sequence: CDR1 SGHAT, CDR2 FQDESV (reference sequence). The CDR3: CASSLNLNRGEEQFF. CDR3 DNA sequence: TGTGCCAGCAGCTTAAACTTAAACAGGGGTGAAGAGCAGTTCTTC.

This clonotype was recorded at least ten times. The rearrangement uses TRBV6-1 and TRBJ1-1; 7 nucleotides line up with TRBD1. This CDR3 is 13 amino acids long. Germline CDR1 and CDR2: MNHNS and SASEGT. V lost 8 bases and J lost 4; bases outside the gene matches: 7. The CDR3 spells CASGQGGGTEAFF. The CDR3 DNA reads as TGTGCCAGCGGGCAAGGGGGCGGCACTGAAGCTTTCTTT.

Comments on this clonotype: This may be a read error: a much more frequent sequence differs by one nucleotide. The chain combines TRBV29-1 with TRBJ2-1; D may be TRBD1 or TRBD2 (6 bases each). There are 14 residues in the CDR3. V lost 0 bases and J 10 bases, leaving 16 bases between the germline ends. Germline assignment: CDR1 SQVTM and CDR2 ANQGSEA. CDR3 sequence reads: CSVEEGGLGYEQFF. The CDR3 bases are TGCAGCGTTGAAGAAGGGGGGCTTGGCTACGAGCAGTTCTTC.

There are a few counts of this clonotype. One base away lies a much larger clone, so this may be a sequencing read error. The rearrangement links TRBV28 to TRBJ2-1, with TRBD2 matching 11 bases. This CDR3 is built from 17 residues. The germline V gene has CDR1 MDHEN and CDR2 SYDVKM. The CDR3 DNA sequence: TGTGCCAGCAGTTTCGCGACTAGCGGGAACCCCCTCAATGAGCGGTTCTTC. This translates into CASSFATSGNPLNERFF.